This TCR beta chain appears in the sequencing data of a study of response to subunit inactivated influenza vaccine. TCRdb reprocessed the RT-PCR reads via MiXCR and lists one record per CDR3 protein. Among about 190,000 distinct CDR3 sequences listed, about an eighth were seen once. The germline V gene encodes CDR1 SNHLY and CDR2 FYNNEI. The CDR3 is 14 residues long. The V end was cut by 3 bases, the J end by 5 bases, with 13 bases between. This clonotype was recorded a few times. The specimen was CD8+ T cells sorted from PBMCs, collected less than 6 days after vaccination. This receptor was taken from a man aged 50-60 years who received an inactivated influenza vaccine. The V gene is TRBV2, the J gene TRBJ2-5; maybe TRBD2 (6 bases). The CDR3 spells CASSEILAWETQYF. The CDR3 DNA reads TGTGCCAGCAGTGAGATACTAGCATGGGAGACCCAGTACTTC.